The 8 T cell receptor beta chains in this list originate from one sample, sequenced in a study of OX40 agonist ivuxolimab in advanced cancers. Here immunoSEQ multiplex PCR was the method, and the copy in TCRdb shows in-frame clones only, minus some. Altogether about 83,000 clones are present, 85% being singletons, with the ten largest covering 0.55% to 0.7%. This specimen consisted of CD4+ or CD8+ T cells sorted from blood, obtained in a trial of the OX40 agonist ivuxolimab. These receptors were obtained from an adult with an advanced solid tumor such as melanoma, head and neck, liver or kidney cancer.

The chain links TRBV6-6 to TRBJ2-7; TRBD1 agrees at 11 bases. Per germline, CDR1 MNHNY and CDR2 SVGAGI (reference sequence). The CDR3 sequence is 15 residues long. V gave up 6 bases and J gave up 5 bases; unmatched junction bases: 9. CDR3 sequence reads: CASRLSGTGGDEQYF. The CDR3 region has the DNA TGTGCCAGCAGACTATCCGGGACAGGGGGAGACGAGCAGTACTTC.

The chain combines TRBV6-6 with TRBJ1-6; the D is unclear. There are 14 residues in the CDR3. Germline V lookup: CDR1 MNHNY, CDR2 SVGAGI (reference sequence). Trimming stripped 2 bases from V and 9 bases from J, with 11 bases between. The CDR3 protein is CASSYGLSISPLHF. CDR3 DNA: TGTGCCAGCAGTTACGGGCTATCAATTTCACCCCTCCACTTT.

The CDR3 is CASSNLGGNTEAFF. CDR3 coding DNA: TGTGCCAGCAGTAACCTTGGAGGGAACACTGAAGCTTTCTTT. The gene calls are TRBV6-5 and TRBJ1-1; no firm D call. V gave up 5 bases and J gave up 1 base, with 11 bases separating them. Germline CDR1 MNHEY, CDR2 SVGAGI. The length of the CDR3 is 14 residues.

V and J are TRBV7-2 and TRBJ2-7; 9 positions match TRBD1. This CDR3 has 14 residues. V trimming: 5 bases; J trimming: 3 bases; junction bases outside the gene matches: 5. Germline lookup yields CDR1 SGHTA and CDR2 FQGNSA. The CDR3 protein is CASSVRQGDYEQYF. The CDR3 DNA reads TGTGCCAGCAGCGTCCGACAGGGGGACTACGAGCAGTACTTC.

The chain is built from TRBV18 and TRBJ2-5, with D tentatively TRBD1 (6 bases). Trimming shortened V by 5 bases and J by 1 base, and 11 bases separated the two germline ends. This CDR3 has 14 amino acids. Germline assignment: CDR1 KGHSH and CDR2 LQKENI. The CDR3 coding sequence is TGTGCCAGCTCAGGGCAGGGGAGCCAAGAGACCCAGTACTTC. This gives the protein CASSGQGSQETQYF.

The V gene is TRBV18, the J gene TRBJ1-2; D gene uncertain. CDR3 size: 14 residues. V was trimmed by 3 bases and J by 6 bases, leaving 14 bases between them. CDR1 KGHSH and CDR2 LQKENI come from the germline V gene. The CDR3 loop is CASSPPSSDNGYTF. The CDR3 DNA sequence: TGTGCCAGCTCACCCCCGTCGTCAGATAATGGCTACACCTTC.

The rearrangement uses TRBV30 and TRBJ1-1; D is uncertain. This CDR3 region has 12 residues. The germline V gene has CDR1 GTSNPN and CDR2 SVGIG (reference sequence). The CDR3 loop reads CAGKGRDTEAFF. In nucleotides, the CDR3 is TGTGCAGGGAAGGGTAGGGACACTGAAGCTTTCTTT.

This clone was seen a handful of times. The chain joins TRBV18 to TRBJ1-4; D is uncertain. The length of the CDR3 is 15 residues. Germline CDR1 reads KGHSH; CDR2 reads LQKENI. Trimming shortened V by 4 bases and J by 4 bases, and 13 bases separated the two germline ends. CDR3 DNA sequence: TGTGCCAGCTCACTAGGTCCGGGTCGTAATGAAAAACTGTTTTTT. This sequence encodes CASSLGPGRNEKLFF.